This TCR beta chain originates from a study of CD8+CD57+ T cells in acquired aplastic anemia. The use of genomic DNA as template underpinned the TCR beta VDJ and CDR3 profiling. TCRdb recomputed calls from the reads with MiXCR, one row per CDR3 protein. The sample consists of some 150,000 distinct CDR3 sequences, 41% of them appearing once. This receptor was taken from a human donor in good health, serving as a control. Sequencing was performed on sorted CD4+, CD8+, or CD8+CD57+ T cells (not recorded which) from PBMCs.

CDR3 sequence: CATSRGGVGARGEQYF. The CDR3 coding sequence is TGTGCCACCAGCAGAGGAGGGGTCGGGGCACGGGGCGAGCAGTACTTC. The chain combines TRBV15 with TRBJ2-7; either TRBD1 or TRBD2 may fit D (5 bases each). This CDR3 is 16 amino acids long. CDR1 is LNHNV and CDR2 is YYDKDF in the germline V gene (reference sequence). The V gene lost 1 base and the J gene lost 6 bases, with 19 bases spanning the gap. Variable domain in full (rest from reference TRBV15 and TRBJ2-7): DAMVIQNPRYQVTQFGKPVTLSCSQTLNHNVMYWYQQKSSQAPKLLFHYYDKDFNNEADTPDNFQSRRPNTSFCFLDIRSPGLGDTAMYLCATSRGGVGARGEQYFGPGTRLTVT.